The rows below give T cell receptor beta chains drawn from one sample of a study of blood T cell repertoires in COVID-19. The method was immunoSEQ multiplex PCR; TCRdb's version includes in-frame clones alone and lacks a portion of them. The sample includes 30,000 to 35,000 clones, 85% seen only once; the top ten take over 7.5%. The sample was peripheral blood. All receptors come from a man of 80 years or more with active COVID-19. Both conserved end residues are part of each CDR3. A D gene is named only where the DNA matches it firmly. A clone size is listed for some rows: how often the clone was seen (once, few, many), or a class if it is expanded.

CDR3 length: 15; clone size: -; D gene: TRBD1; J gene: TRBJ2-1; V gene: TRBV5-1; CDR3 DNA: TGCGCCAGCAGCCTGGACAGGGCAATGGGCAATGAGCAGTTCTTC; CDR3 protein: CASSLDRAMGNEQFF
CDR3 length: 16; clone size: -; D gene: TRBD1; J gene: TRBJ1-6; V gene: TRBV9; CDR3 DNA: TGTGCCAGCAGCGGCGGGGACAGTCAGTTGGGTTCACCCCTCCACTTT; CDR3 protein: CASSGGDSQLGSPLHF
CDR3 length: 13; clone size: once; D gene: -; J gene: TRBJ2-5; V gene: TRBV10-3; CDR3 DNA: TGTGCCATCAGTGAAGCCGGGGGAGAGACCCAGTACTTC; CDR3 protein: CAISEAGGETQYF
CDR3 length: 13; clone size: -; D gene: -; J gene: TRBJ1-2; V gene: TRBV2; CDR3 DNA: TGTGCCAGCAGTATAGAGGGGGACTATGGCTACACCTTC; CDR3 protein: CASSIEGDYGYTF
CDR3 length: 14; clone size: -; D gene: TRBD1; J gene: TRBJ2-3; V gene: TRBV5-1; CDR3 DNA: TGCGCCAGCAGCGCCGGACAGGACACAGATACGCAGTATTTT; CDR3 protein: CASSAGQDTDTQYF
CDR3 length: 13; clone size: -; D gene: -; J gene: TRBJ1-6; V gene: TRBV6-5; CDR3 DNA: TGTGCCAGCAGGACACAGTATAATTCACCCCTCCACTTT; CDR3 protein: CASRTQYNSPLHF
CDR3 length: 18; clone size: -; D gene: -; J gene: TRBJ2-6; V gene: TRBV4-1; CDR3 DNA: TGCGCCAGCAGCCAAGGTTTACAGGGTCTGACTGGGGCCAACGTCCTGACTTTC; CDR3 protein: CASSQGLQGLTGANVLTF
CDR3 length: 16; clone size: -; D gene: TRBD2; J gene: TRBJ2-7; V gene: TRBV5-6; CDR3 DNA: TGTGCCAGCAGCTTGGCAGCGGGGGGGCCTCTTTACGAGCAGTACTTC; CDR3 protein: CASSLAAGGPLYEQYF
CDR3 length: 14; clone size: -; D gene: -; J gene: TRBJ2-5; V gene: TRBV7-8; CDR3 DNA: TGTGCCAGCAGCTACGTAGCGAGGGAAGAGACCCAGTACTTC; CDR3 protein: CASSYVAREETQYF
CDR3 length: 13; clone size: once; D gene: TRBD1; J gene: TRBJ1-2; V gene: TRBV3-1/TRBV3-2; CDR3 DNA: TGTGCCAGCAGCCAGGGACAGACCGGTGGCTACACCTTC; CDR3 protein: CASSQGQTGGYTF
CDR3 length: 15; clone size: -; D gene: -; J gene: TRBJ2-7; V gene: TRBV27; CDR3 DNA: TGTGCCAGCCAGCCACCCGGGGGTGATGTTCACGAGCAGTACTTC; CDR3 protein: CASQPPGGDVHEQYF
CDR3 length: 16; clone size: -; D gene: TRBD1; J gene: TRBJ2-6; V gene: TRBV27; CDR3 DNA: TGTGCCAGCTCGGCTCAGGGGGATTCTGGGGCCAACGTCCTGACTTTC; CDR3 protein: CASSAQGDSGANVLTF
CDR3 length: 13; clone size: -; D gene: -; J gene: TRBJ1-1; V gene: TRBV19; CDR3 DNA: TGTGCCAGTAGTTCAGATCAGAAGAGCGGGGCTTTCTTT; CDR3 protein: CASSSDQKSGAFF
CDR3 length: 16; clone size: -; D gene: -; J gene: TRBJ2-5; V gene: TRBV14; CDR3 DNA: TGTGCCAGCAGCCAAGATGGTCGTGGCGGTTGGGAGACCCAGTACTTC; CDR3 protein: CASSQDGRGGWETQYF
CDR3 length: 16; clone size: -; D gene: TRBD2; J gene: TRBJ2-1; V gene: TRBV9; CDR3 DNA: TGTGCCAGCAGCTTACTAGCGGGGGGGTTTGGGAATGAGCAGTTCTTC; CDR3 protein: CASSLLAGGFGNEQFF
CDR3 length: 16; clone size: -; D gene: TRBD2; J gene: TRBJ2-7; V gene: TRBV5-1; CDR3 DNA: TGCGCCAGCAGAACAAGCGGGGGCGCCCGCTCCTACGAGCAGTACTTC; CDR3 protein: CASRTSGGARSYEQYF
CDR3 length: 16; clone size: -; D gene: TRBD1; J gene: TRBJ2-3; V gene: TRBV29-1; CDR3 DNA: TGCAGCGTTGACGAGGACAGGGAAAGGTTCACAGATACGCAGTATTTT; CDR3 protein: CSVDEDRERFTDTQYF
CDR3 length: 13; clone size: few; D gene: -; J gene: TRBJ2-7; V gene: TRBV27; CDR3 DNA: TGTGCCAGCAGTTTAGGGCCTTCCTACGAGCAGTACTTC; CDR3 protein: CASSLGPSYEQYF
CDR3 length: 14; clone size: -; D gene: -; J gene: TRBJ2-7; V gene: TRBV18; CDR3 DNA: TGTGCCAGCTCACAAGCAGCTAGCGACTACGAGCAGTACTTC; CDR3 protein: CASSQAASDYEQYF
CDR3 length: 15; clone size: -; D gene: -; J gene: TRBJ2-2; V gene: TRBV25-1; CDR3 DNA: TGTGCCAGCAGTACAGTGGGACAGAACACCGGGGAGCTGTTTTTT; CDR3 protein: CASSTVGQNTGELFF
CDR3 length: 14; clone size: -; D gene: -; J gene: TRBJ2-7; V gene: TRBV7-2; CDR3 DNA: TGTGCCAGCAGCTTAGTGGCAGGGTTACACGAGCAGTACTTC; CDR3 protein: CASSLVAGLHEQYF
CDR3 length: 16; clone size: few; D gene: -; J gene: TRBJ2-1; V gene: TRBV7-2; CDR3 DNA: TGTGCCAGCAGCTTAATCCGGGTTGACCTCTACAATGAGCAGTTCTTC; CDR3 protein: CASSLIRVDLYNEQFF
CDR3 length: 13; clone size: -; D gene: -; J gene: TRBJ1-1; V gene: TRBV7-8; CDR3 DNA: TGTGCCAGCAGACTCCGGGAGAACACTGAAGCTTTCTTT; CDR3 protein: CASRLRENTEAFF
CDR3 length: 15; clone size: -; D gene: -; J gene: TRBJ2-3; V gene: TRBV4-3; CDR3 DNA: TGCGCCAGCAGCCAGCTAGAGGGGGGCACAGATACGCAGTATTTT; CDR3 protein: CASSQLEGGTDTQYF
CDR3 length: 11; clone size: -; D gene: -; J gene: TRBJ2-7; V gene: TRBV5-5; CDR3 DNA: TGTGCCAGCAGCGGGACTTACGAGCAGTACTTC; CDR3 protein: CASSGTYEQYF
CDR3 length: 15; clone size: -; D gene: -; J gene: TRBJ2-2; V gene: TRBV9; CDR3 DNA: TGTGCCAGCAGCGTAGAGGGGTCTAACACCGGGGAGCTGTTTTTT; CDR3 protein: CASSVEGSNTGELFF
CDR3 length: 13; clone size: once; D gene: -; J gene: TRBJ2-7; V gene: TRBV18; CDR3 DNA: TGTGCCAGCTCACCAGGGGCAATATACGAGCAGTACTTC; CDR3 protein: CASSPGAIYEQYF
CDR3 length: 15; clone size: once; D gene: TRBD2; J gene: TRBJ2-6; V gene: TRBV5-1; CDR3 DNA: TGCGCCAGCAGCCTCGCGGGGGCTGGGGCCAACGTCCTGACTTTC; CDR3 protein: CASSLAGAGANVLTF
CDR3 length: 14; clone size: -; D gene: -; J gene: TRBJ2-3; V gene: TRBV24-1; CDR3 DNA: TGTGCCACCAGTTCAGGGGTTCGGACAGATACGCAGTATTTT; CDR3 protein: CATSSGVRTDTQYF
CDR3 length: 13; clone size: -; D gene: -; J gene: TRBJ2-7; V gene: TRBV5-5; CDR3 DNA: TGTGCCAGCAGCTTGGCTTCAGGCTACGAGCAGTACTTC; CDR3 protein: CASSLASGYEQYF
CDR3 length: 16; clone size: -; D gene: -; J gene: TRBJ1-3; V gene: TRBV6-6; CDR3 DNA: TGTGCCAGCAACCTACAGGGATTAAACTCTGGAAACACCATATATTTT; CDR3 protein: CASNLQGLNSGNTIYF
CDR3 length: 13; clone size: -; D gene: TRBD2; J gene: TRBJ2-5; V gene: TRBV3-1/TRBV3-2; CDR3 DNA: TGTGCCAGCCTAGCGGGGGGTACGGAGACCCAGTACTTC; CDR3 protein: CASLAGGTETQYF
CDR3 length: 16; clone size: -; D gene: -; J gene: TRBJ2-5; V gene: TRBV24-1; CDR3 DNA: TGTGCCACCAGTGATCAACGGTGGGGGCGGGGGGAGACCCAGTACTTC; CDR3 protein: CATSDQRWGRGETQYF
CDR3 length: 11; clone size: -; D gene: -; J gene: TRBJ2-7; V gene: TRBV11-2; CDR3 DNA: TGTGCCAGCACCTCTTCTTACGAGCAGTACTTC; CDR3 protein: CASTSSYEQYF
CDR3 length: 13; clone size: -; D gene: -; J gene: TRBJ2-7; V gene: TRBV19; CDR3 DNA: TGTGCCAGTAGTACCCGAGAGTACTACGAGCAGTACTTC; CDR3 protein: CASSTREYYEQYF
CDR3 length: 15; clone size: -; D gene: -; J gene: TRBJ1-2; V gene: TRBV5-1; CDR3 DNA: TGCGCCAGCAGCTTGGCCGGGCAGGGTGTACATGGCTACACCTTC; CDR3 protein: CASSLAGQGVHGYTF
CDR3 length: 13; clone size: -; D gene: TRBD1; J gene: TRBJ1-1; V gene: TRBV19; CDR3 DNA: TGTGCCAGTGAGGGACAGATTGACACTGAAGCTTTCTTT; CDR3 protein: CASEGQIDTEAFF
CDR3 length: 14; clone size: -; D gene: -; J gene: TRBJ2-2; V gene: TRBV29-1; CDR3 DNA: TGCAGCGTTGATCGGCAGGGGAACACCGGGGAGCTGTTTTTT; CDR3 protein: CSVDRQGNTGELFF
CDR3 length: 13; clone size: -; D gene: -; J gene: TRBJ1-1; V gene: TRBV18; CDR3 DNA: TGTGCCAGCACCAGCTCGGGGGTCACTGAAGCTTTCTTT; CDR3 protein: CASTSSGVTEAFF
CDR3 length: 16; clone size: -; D gene: -; J gene: TRBJ2-2; V gene: TRBV19; CDR3 DNA: TGTGCCACCCAAGGGAGTCCGGACAGAAACACCGGGGAGCTGTTTTTT; CDR3 protein: CATQGSPDRNTGELFF
CDR3 length: 15; clone size: -; D gene: TRBD2; J gene: TRBJ2-3; V gene: TRBV7-8; CDR3 DNA: TGTGCCAGCAGCTTAGCGGGACTAGCGGGGGGGCACCCGTATTTT; CDR3 protein: CASSLAGLAGGHPYF
CDR3 length: 13; clone size: -; D gene: -; J gene: TRBJ1-2; V gene: TRBV7-9; CDR3 DNA: TGTGCCAGCAGGGAGGCCGCCCTCTATGGCTACACCTTC; CDR3 protein: CASREAALYGYTF
CDR3 length: 14; clone size: -; D gene: -; J gene: TRBJ2-7; V gene: TRBV6-4; CDR3 DNA: TGTGCCAGCATCTTTCCCCAGGAACACTACGAGCAGTACTTC; CDR3 protein: CASIFPQEHYEQYF
CDR3 length: 14; clone size: once; D gene: -; J gene: TRBJ1-2; V gene: TRBV7-2; CDR3 DNA: TGTGCCAGCAGCGAATACACCCTTAACTATGGCTACACCTTC; CDR3 protein: CASSEYTLNYGYTF
CDR3 length: 15; clone size: -; D gene: TRBD2; J gene: TRBJ2-3; V gene: TRBV7-2; CDR3 DNA: TGTGCCAGCAGCGGACTAGCGGGGCACGCAGATACGCAGTATTTT; CDR3 protein: CASSGLAGHADTQYF
CDR3 length: 14; clone size: -; D gene: -; J gene: TRBJ1-1; V gene: TRBV5-1; CDR3 DNA: TGCGCCAGCAGCTTGGAGGGGGGGCACACTGAAGCTTTCTTT; CDR3 protein: CASSLEGGHTEAFF
CDR3 length: 12; clone size: -; D gene: -; J gene: TRBJ2-5; V gene: TRBV5-6; CDR3 DNA: TGTGCCAGCAGCTTGATCAAAGAGACCCAGTACTTC; CDR3 protein: CASSLIKETQYF
CDR3 length: 14; clone size: -; D gene: -; J gene: TRBJ2-6; V gene: TRBV19; CDR3 DNA: TGTGCCAGTAGTCCCTACTCTGGGGCCAACGTCCTGACTTTC; CDR3 protein: CASSPYSGANVLTF
CDR3 length: 16; clone size: -; D gene: TRBD2; J gene: TRBJ2-1; V gene: TRBV7-7; CDR3 DNA: TGTGCCAGCAGCTTAGATCCAGCGGGGGCTTACAATGAGCAGTTCTTC; CDR3 protein: CASSLDPAGAYNEQFF
CDR3 length: 16; clone size: few; D gene: -; J gene: TRBJ1-2; V gene: TRBV19; CDR3 DNA: TGTGCCAGTACCACGAAGAGTAGCACTCCTTTCTATGGCTACACCTTC; CDR3 protein: CASTTKSSTPFYGYTF
CDR3 length: 13; clone size: -; D gene: -; J gene: TRBJ1-4; V gene: TRBV4-1; CDR3 DNA: TGCGCCAGCAGCAGAGATGCGGGGGGCAAACTGTTTTTT; CDR3 protein: CASSRDAGGKLFF
CDR3 length: 14; clone size: once; D gene: TRBD2; J gene: TRBJ2-5; V gene: TRBV6-6; CDR3 DNA: TGTGCCAGCAGTCCTAGCGGGGGACAAGAGACCCAGTACTTC; CDR3 protein: CASSPSGGQETQYF
CDR3 length: 14; clone size: -; D gene: -; J gene: TRBJ2-7; V gene: TRBV6-1; CDR3 DNA: TGTGCCAGCAGTGAACGGGTCAGATCCTACGAGCAGTACTTC; CDR3 protein: CASSERVRSYEQYF
CDR3 length: 14; clone size: -; D gene: TRBD1; J gene: TRBJ2-3; V gene: TRBV6-2/TRBV6-3; CDR3 DNA: TGTGCCAGCAGTTACTTTCGACAGGGCGATACGCAGTATTTT; CDR3 protein: CASSYFRQGDTQYF